This T cell receptor (beta chain) was identified during a study of Graves' ophthalmopathy and Graves' hyperthyroidism. Regarding the study as a whole: The model forecast ophthalmopathy progression, reaching roughly 64% sensitivity and about 75% specificity. Most thyroid-expanded clonotypes exceeding 0.001 frequency were also found in blood.

Each hyperthyroidism patient was newly diagnosed, with under 2 months' duration, and aged 18 to 65. Researchers took RNA transcripts and amplified TCR beta CDR3 regions from them. HTBI primers primed a first-round RT-PCR, and a second-round multiplex PCR followed. TCRdb redid the calling of the multiplex PCR reads with MiXCR, one entry per CDR3 protein. The sample consists of about 380,000 distinct CDR3 sequences, approximately 15% of them appearing once. This clonotype was seen repeatedly, ten times or more. Its specificity is unknown. V was trimmed by 3 bases and J by 0 bases, leaving 11 bases between them. Per germline, CDR1 MGHRA and CDR2 YSYEKL. This CDR3 is 15 amino acids long.

The genes are TRBV4-1 and TRBJ1-2; TRBD1 is a possible D gene (5 bases). This TCR derives from a woman under 30 with stable Graves' hyperthyroidism. Source material: peripheral blood. CDR3 protein: CASSQRQISNYGYTF. In DNA, the CDR3 is TGCGCCAGCAGCCAGAGACAGATCTCTAACTATGGCTACACCTTC.